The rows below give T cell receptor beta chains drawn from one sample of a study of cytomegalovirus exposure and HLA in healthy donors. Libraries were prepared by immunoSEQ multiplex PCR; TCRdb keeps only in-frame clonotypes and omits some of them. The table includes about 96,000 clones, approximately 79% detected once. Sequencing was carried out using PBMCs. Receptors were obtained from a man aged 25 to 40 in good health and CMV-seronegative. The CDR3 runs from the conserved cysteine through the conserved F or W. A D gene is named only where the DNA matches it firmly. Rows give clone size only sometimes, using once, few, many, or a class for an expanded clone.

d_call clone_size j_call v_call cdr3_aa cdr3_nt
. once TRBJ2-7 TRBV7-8 CASSLVNSREQYF TGTGCCAGCAGCTTAGTAAATTCTAGAGAGCAGTACTTC
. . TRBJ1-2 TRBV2 CASSVGAGAYGYTF TGTGCCAGCAGTGTAGGGGCAGGGGCCTATGGCTACACCTTC
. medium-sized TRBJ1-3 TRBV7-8 CASSLQGGNTIYF TGTGCCAGCAGCTTACAGGGAGGAAACACCATATATTTT
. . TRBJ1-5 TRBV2 CASRQGIRGQPQHF TGTGCCAGCAGGCAGGGTATTAGAGGTCAGCCCCAGCATTTT
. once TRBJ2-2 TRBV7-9 CASSLGGRDTGELFF TGTGCCAGCAGCTTAGGGGGGCGCGACACCGGGGAGCTGTTTTTT
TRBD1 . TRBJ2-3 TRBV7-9 CASSLSTAGGVTDTQYF TGTGCCAGCAGCTTATCAACGGCAGGGGGAGTCACAGATACGCAGTATTTT
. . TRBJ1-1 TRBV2 CAKETGPYTEAFF TGTGCCAAAGAGACAGGACCGTACACTGAAGCTTTCTTT
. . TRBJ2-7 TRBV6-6 CASSYPQGHEQYF TGTGCCAGCAGTTACCCACAGGGCCACGAGCAGTACTTC
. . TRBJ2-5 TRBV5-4 CASSSEGWGSETQYF TGTGCCAGCAGCTCCGAGGGTTGGGGTAGCGAGACCCAGTACTTC
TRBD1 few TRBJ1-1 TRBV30 CAWKKHDRVDTEAFF TGTGCCTGGAAAAAACACGACAGGGTCGACACTGAAGCTTTCTTT
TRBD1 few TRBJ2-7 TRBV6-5 CASSDRGAYEQYF TGTGCCAGCAGCGACAGGGGAGCCTACGAGCAGTACTTC
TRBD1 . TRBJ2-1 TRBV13 CASSFDRVNEQFF TGTGCCAGCAGCTTCGACAGGGTGAATGAGCAGTTCTTC
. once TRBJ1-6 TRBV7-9 CASSTGLQNSPLHF TGTGCCAGCAGTACGGGACTGCAGAATTCACCCCTCCACTTT
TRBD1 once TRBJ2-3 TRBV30 CAWSLGQPPIADTQYF TGTGCCTGGAGTCTGGGACAGCCCCCGATCGCAGATACGCAGTATTTT
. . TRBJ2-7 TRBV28 CASSFLGSGYEQYF TGTGCCAGCAGTTTCTTAGGTTCGGGATACGAGCAGTACTTC
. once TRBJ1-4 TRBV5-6 CASSGQEDANEKLFF TGTGCCAGCAGCGGGCAGGAGGATGCTAATGAAAAACTGTTTTTT
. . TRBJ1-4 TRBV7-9 CASSSLRTSDRFGEKLFF TGTGCCAGCAGCTCCCTTAGGACCAGTGACAGGTTTGGTGAAAAACTGTTTTTT
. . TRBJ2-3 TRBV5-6 CASSLMWRDSSTDTQYF TGTGCCAGCAGCTTAATGTGGAGGGACTCTAGCACAGATACGCAGTATTTT